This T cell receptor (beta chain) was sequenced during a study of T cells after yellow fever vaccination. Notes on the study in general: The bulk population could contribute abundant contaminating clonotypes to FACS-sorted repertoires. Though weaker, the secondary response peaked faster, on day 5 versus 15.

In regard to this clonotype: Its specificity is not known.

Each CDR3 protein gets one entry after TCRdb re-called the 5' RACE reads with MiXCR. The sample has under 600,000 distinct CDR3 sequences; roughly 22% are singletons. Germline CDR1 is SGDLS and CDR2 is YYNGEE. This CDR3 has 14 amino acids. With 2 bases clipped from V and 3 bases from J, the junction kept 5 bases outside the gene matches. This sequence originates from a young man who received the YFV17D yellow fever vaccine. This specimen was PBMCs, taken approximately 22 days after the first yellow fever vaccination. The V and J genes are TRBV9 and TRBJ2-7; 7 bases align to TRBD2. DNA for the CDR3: TGTGCCAGCAGCGTCGGCCTAGCGGACTACGAGCAGTACTTC. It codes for CASSVGLADYEQYF.